Following are 28 T cell receptor beta chains from one sample sequenced in a study of graft-versus-host responses after intestinal transplantation. These receptors have no identified antigens. Assay: immunoSEQ multiplex PCR; the TCRdb copy retains only in-frame clones and omits some. The sample holds under 150,000 clones, approximately 95% seen once. This material consisted of unstimulated CD4+ T cells sorted from spleen or lymph node cells, taken before intestinal transplant. The receptors derive from a human donor who received an intestinal transplant.

DNA of the CDR3: TGTGCCAGCAGCCGCAGGACGGGATACCAAGAGACCCAGTACTTC. Amino acids: CASSRRTGYQETQYF. This chain connects TRBV7-3 to TRBJ2-5, with D perhaps TRBD2 (5 bases). Germline V lookup: CDR1 SGHTA, CDR2 FQGTGA. The V end was cut by 5 bases, the J end by 0 bases, with 13 bases between. The CDR3 consists of 15 residues.

The chain combines TRBV5-1 with TRBJ1-2, with 7 bases matching TRBD1. Germline V CDR1 and CDR2: SGHRS, YFSETQ. V was pared by 0 bases and J by 1 base, with 3 bases of the junction left unmatched. CDR3 length equals 15 residues. CDR3 sequence (DNA): TGCGCCAGCAGCTTGGCGGGACAGAGTAACTATGGCTACACCTTC. It specifies CASSLAGQSNYGYTF.

With respect to this clone: Distinct nucleotide sequences in the sample also encode this CDR3. As DNA, the CDR3 is TGCGCCAGCAGCCAAGATCGGGATACGCAGTATTTT. Translation gives CASSQDRDTQYF. The V gene is TRBV4-1, the J gene TRBJ2-3; no clear D. Germline CDR1 MGHRA, CDR2 YSYEKL. The CDR3 consists of 12 residues. Trimming took off 0 bases at V and 6 bases at J, with 4 bases between the two ends.

The V call is TRBV7-6, the J call TRBJ1-1; D ambiguous. Germline assignment: CDR1 SGHVS and CDR2 FNYEAQ. This CDR3 region has 14 residues. The germline V and J ends were trimmed by 1 base and 1 base, with 7 bases remaining between them. The CDR3, as DNA: TGTGCCAGCAGCTTAGTCGGAACGAACACTGAAGCTTTCTTT. It translates to CASSLVGTNTEAFF.

The V gene is TRBV2, the J gene TRBJ2-1; 9 positions match TRBD2. Germline CDR1 is SNHLY and CDR2 is FYNNEI. The junction had 10 bases not matched to a gene; V was cut back by 6 bases and J by 4 bases. The CDR3 consists of 16 residues. The chain's CDR3 is CASSGDWLAGYNEQFF. The CDR3 DNA sequence: TGTGCCAGCAGCGGCGACTGGCTAGCGGGGTACAATGAGCAGTTCTTC.

This rearrangement joins TRBV7-3 to TRBJ2-5, with D possibly matching TRBD1 (5 bases). Germline V lookup: CDR1 SGHTA, CDR2 FQGTGA. The CDR3 loop spans 13 amino acids. V lost 5 bases, J lost 0 bases, and 7 bases lay in between. CDR3 coding DNA: TGTGCCAGCAGCGTGGACAACCAAGAGACCCAGTACTTC. It encodes CASSVDNQETQYF.

This rearrangement joins TRBV11-1 to TRBJ2-3, with 9 bases fitting TRBD2. This CDR3 is 16 amino acids long. Germline V gene sequence: CDR1 SGHAT, CDR2 FQDESV (reference sequence). After removal of 6 bases from V and 4 bases from J, the junction contained 11 bases not matched to a gene. This CDR3 reads CASSRTSALPADTQYF. In nucleotides, the CDR3 is TGTGCCAGCAGTCGGACTAGCGCACTCCCCGCAGATACGCAGTATTTT. The entire variable domain, with the rest obtained from reference TRBV11-1 and TRBJ2-3, is as follows: EAEVAQSPRYKITEKSQAVAFWCDPISGHATLYWYRQILGQGPELLVQFQDESVVDDSQLPKDRFSAERLKGVDSTLKIQPAELGDSAMYLCASSRTSALPADTQYFGPGTRLTVL.

The chain joins TRBV6-5 to TRBJ2-2, with TRBD1 matching 11 bases. The CDR3 contains 15 residues. The V gene end was trimmed by 8 bases and the J gene end by 7 bases; junction bases not matched to a gene: 9. Per the germline V gene, CDR1 is MNHEY and CDR2 is SVGAGI. CDR3 loop: CASGRTGGLNGELFF. The CDR3 DNA follows: TGTGCCAGCGGTAGGACAGGGGGCTTGAACGGGGAGCTGTTTTTT.

This clone was found a few times. The chain couples TRBV7-9 to TRBJ2-7; D unresolved. Germline CDR1 is SEHNR and CDR2 is FQNEAQ (reference sequence). Trimming cost V 4 bases and J 3 bases, with 7 bases left between them. The CDR3 has 12 amino acids. In DNA, the CDR3 is TGTGCCAGCAGCTCCGTTATCTACGAGCAGTACTTC. Encoded protein: CASSSVIYEQYF.

CDR3 nucleotide sequence: TGTGCCATCAGTGAAACCCAGGGGGGACTAGCGGCCTACGAGCAGTACTTC. Its translation is CAISETQGGLAAYEQYF. V and J are TRBV10-3 and TRBJ2-7, with 11 bases that match TRBD2. Trimming removed 3 bases from V and 2 bases from J; junction bases left unmatched: 9. Germline CDR1 is ENHRY and CDR2 is SYGVKD. The CDR3 loop spans 17 amino acids.

This chain joins TRBV30 and TRBJ2-3; TRBD2 matches 9 bases. V lost 1 base and J lost 7; bases outside the gene matches: 9. Germline CDR1 is GTSNPN and CDR2 is SVGIG (reference sequence). The CDR3 extends over 15 amino acids. CDR3 sequence reads: CAWSAWAGGPHTQYF. The CDR3 DNA follows: TGTGCCTGGAGTGCCTGGGCGGGAGGGCCCCATACGCAGTATTTT.

To note about this clone: This same CDR3 is encoded by further DNA sequences in the sample. The rearrangement uses TRBV13 and TRBJ2-7; D remains ambiguous. V was trimmed by 0 bases and J by 4 bases, leaving 4 bases between them. Germline-derived CDR1 and CDR2 are PRHDT and FYEKMQ (reference sequence). CDR3 length: 12 amino acids. CDR3 coding DNA: TGTGCCAGCAGCTTAGGCTATTACGAGCAGTACTTC. Its translation: CASSLGYYEQYF.

Comments on this clone: Different DNA sequences within this sample yield the same CDR3. The gene calls are TRBV30 and TRBJ1-5; D remains ambiguous. Germline lookup yields CDR1 GTSNPN and CDR2 SVGIG (reference sequence). The CDR3 is 13 amino acids. V dropped 0 bases and J dropped 4 bases, with 7 bases sitting between them. Here the CDR3 reads CAWSVLGNQPQHF. In nucleotides, the CDR3 is TGTGCCTGGAGTGTATTAGGGAATCAGCCCCAGCATTTT.

The chain carries TRBV6-1 and TRBJ2-7; 10 nucleotides line up with TRBD2. V lost 2 bases to trimming and J lost 0 bases; unmatched junction nucleotides: 7. The CDR3 runs 17 residues. The germline CDR1 and CDR2 sequences are MNHNS and SASEGT. CDR3 bases: TGTGCCAGCAGTGAAAGACTAGCGGGCGTAAGCTCCTACGAGCAGTACTTC. This translates into CASSERLAGVSSYEQYF.

This chain connects TRBV28 to TRBJ2-7; TRBD1 is a possible D gene (6 bases). In germline, CDR1 is MDHEN, CDR2 SYDVKM. CDR3 size: 13 residues. The ends were cut back, 6 bases at V and 2 bases at J, with 11 bases in the middle. The chain's CDR3 is CASRKPGAYEQYF. DNA of the CDR3: TGTGCCAGCAGAAAGCCAGGGGCCTACGAGCAGTACTTC.

V is TRBV27 and J is TRBJ2-3, with 7 bases fitting TRBD2. Per the germline V gene, CDR1 is MNHEY and CDR2 is SMNVEV (reference sequence). V was clipped by 3 bases and J by 1 base; unmatched bases: 1. The CDR3 has 14 residues. CDR3 amino acids: CASSLLAGTDTQYF. The CDR3 region has the DNA TGTGCCAGCAGTTTGCTAGCGGGCACAGATACGCAGTATTTT.

V gene TRBV4-2 combines with J gene TRBJ2-7; TRBD2 might be the D (6 bases). V was pared by 0 bases and J by 12 bases, with 18 bases between. The CDR3 has 14 residues. Germline V CDR1 and CDR2: LGHNA, YNFKEQ. The CDR3 is CASSQDQAIGRRYF. The CDR3, as DNA: TGTGCCAGCAGCCAAGATCAGGCAATAGGGAGGCGGTACTTC.

Worth noting for this clone: Other DNA sequences in the sample encode the same CDR3. The chain carries TRBV5-1 and TRBJ2-1; TRBD2 is a possible D gene (5 bases). CDR3 size: 15 residues. Between the trimmed V and J ends, which lost 0 bases and 1 base, there was a span of 8 bases. Germline assignment: CDR1 SGHRS and CDR2 YFSETQ. CDR3 residues: CASSLGGSSYNEQFF. The CDR3 DNA reads TGCGCCAGCAGCTTGGGAGGGTCTTCCTACAATGAGCAGTTCTTC. Full variable domain (rest looked up from reference TRBV5-1 and TRBJ2-1): KAGVTQTPRYLIKTRGQQVTLSCSPISGHRSVSWYQQTPGQGLQFLFEYFSETQRNKGNFPGRFSGRQFSNSRSEMNVSTLELGDSALYLCASSLGGSSYNEQFFGPGTRLTVL.

The V and J genes are TRBV11-3 and TRBJ2-1; no firm D call. Looked up from germline, CDR1 is SGHNT and CDR2 is YENEEA. The CDR3 consists of 14 residues. With 4 bases removed from V and 5 bases from J, the gap between germline ends came to 12 bases. The CDR3, as DNA: TGTGCCAGCAGCTCTAGGATTGGGGACAATGAGCAGTTCTTC. This gives the protein CASSSRIGDNEQFF.

This rearrangement joins TRBV10-2 to TRBJ2-7, with 7 positions matching TRBD2. The ends lost 3 bases at V and 4 bases at J; junction bases unmatched: 6. Looked up from germline, CDR1 is WSHSY and CDR2 is SAAADI. This CDR3 has 14 amino acids. The CDR3 DNA reads as TGCGCCAGCAGTGAAAGGACTAGTTCTTACGAGCAGTACTTC. It codes for CASSERTSSYEQYF.

The CDR3 loop is CASSVGSGSSYNEQFF. The CDR3 DNA follows: TGTGCCAGCAGCGTAGGGAGCGGGAGCTCCTACAATGAGCAGTTCTTC. The chain is built from TRBV9 and TRBJ2-1; 8 bases fit TRBD2. Trimming took 0 bases from V and 0 from J; bases not matched to a gene: 2. Germline-derived CDR1 and CDR2 are SGDLS and YYNGEE. The CDR3 covers 16 residues.

This sequence joins TRBV7-9 and TRBJ2-3, with D perhaps being TRBD1 or TRBD2 (5 bases each). Germline values: CDR1 SEHNR, CDR2 FQNEAQ (reference sequence). Trimming stripped 1 base from V and 3 bases from J, with 11 bases between. The CDR3 contains 15 residues. The CDR3 region is CASSLEGSSTDTQYF. The CDR3, as DNA: TGTGCCAGCAGCTTAGAGGGGAGTAGTACAGATACGCAGTATTTT.

This chain uses TRBV6-5 with TRBJ2-7; D may match TRBD1 or TRBD2 (5 bases each). With 7 bases removed from V and 8 bases from J, the gap between germline ends came to 18 bases. This CDR3 has 13 residues. Germline loops: CDR1 MNHEY, CDR2 SVGAGI. In DNA form, the CDR3 reads TGTGCCAGCACCTCCGGGGCCTACGGAAAGCAGTACTTC. Protein product: CASTSGAYGKQYF.

V and J are TRBV11-2 and TRBJ1-4; 9 nucleotides match TRBD1. V lost 7 bases and J lost 7; bases outside the gene matches: 10. CDR1 and CDR2 from the germline V gene are SGHAT and FQNNGV. This CDR3 contains 15 residues. This CDR3 reads CASTSEDRGGEKLFF. Written as DNA, the CDR3 is TGTGCCAGCACCAGCGAGGACAGGGGTGGTGAAAAACTGTTTTTT.

The chain has TRBV19 and TRBJ2-7; 8 bases fit TRBD1. The V segment lost 3 bases and the J segment 1 base; nucleotides outside the gene matches: 8. CDR1 and CDR2 (germline): LNHDA, SQIVND (reference sequence). The CDR3 runs 16 residues. Here the CDR3 reads CASSIHSGTGSYEQYF. The CDR3 region has the DNA TGTGCCAGTAGTATCCACTCCGGGACAGGATCCTACGAGCAGTACTTC.

The chain is built from TRBV6-5 and TRBJ2-7, with D perhaps matching TRBD1 or TRBD2 (5 bases each). V was shortened by 3 bases and J by 4 bases, with 10 bases between the two germline ends. This CDR3 is 13 amino acids long. The germline CDR1 and CDR2 sequences are MNHEY and SVGAGI. CDR3 sequence: CASSYLRGYEQYF. In nucleotides, the CDR3 is TGTGCCAGCAGTTATCTGAGGGGTTACGAGCAGTACTTC.

V and J are TRBV15 and TRBJ1-5; D is unresolved. The CDR3 loop spans 15 amino acids. V was cut by 1 base and J by 3 bases, with 10 bases left in between. Germline V gene sequence: CDR1 LNHNV, CDR2 YYDKDF (reference sequence). The CDR3 region is CATSRGTYHNQPQHF. In DNA, the CDR3 is TGTGCCACCAGCAGAGGGACGTACCACAATCAGCCCCAGCATTTT.

The V call is TRBV19, the J call TRBJ2-4, with D hard to call. The CDR3 has 16 amino acids. Trimming took 1 base from V and 0 from J, leaving 10 bases between them. The germline CDR1 and CDR2 sequences are LNHDA and SQIVND (reference sequence). DNA for the CDR3: TGTGCCAGTAGTATAGGGGCCTTTGCAGCCAAAAACATTCAGTACTTC. Protein: CASSIGAFAAKNIQYF.